Presented here are 8 T cell receptor beta chains from one specimen sequenced in a study of cytomegalovirus exposure and HLA in healthy donors. The PCR was carried out with 60 Vbeta primers and 13 Jbeta primers. Profiled with immunoSEQ multiplex PCR; TCRdb holds only in-frame clones, not every one. The repertoire has around 150,000 clones, over 70% of them found once; the top ten carry roughly 7.5%. Specimen: PBMCs. These receptor sequences come from a male donor in good health and CMV-seropositive.

This sequence joins TRBV9 and TRBJ2-2; 9 nucleotides match TRBD1. Germline V gene data show CDR1 as SGDLS and CDR2 as YYNGEE. This CDR3 region has 16 residues. V lost 3 bases to trimming and J lost 4 bases; unmatched junction nucleotides: 7. CDR3 sequence reads: CASSAPGQGSTGELFF. CDR3 DNA sequence: TGTGCCAGCAGCGCCCCGGGACAGGGTAGCACCGGGGAGCTGTTTTTT.

The chain recombines TRBV4-2 with TRBJ2-7; TRBD1 agrees at 7 bases. The J segment lost 0 bases and the V segment lost 5 bases, leaving 7 bases of the junction unmatched. Per germline, CDR1 LGHNA and CDR2 YNFKEQ. The CDR3 length is 15 residues. The CDR3 here is CASSKRDSVSYEQYF. CDR3 DNA: TGTGCCAGCAGCAAAAGGGACAGTGTCTCCTACGAGCAGTACTTC.

V usage is TRBV7-9 and J usage is TRBJ2-7; D is uncertain. The V and J ends lost 5 bases and 3 bases respectively, with 20 bases between them. The CDR3 runs to 16 residues. Germline V gene lookup returns CDR1 SEHNR and CDR2 FQNEAQ (reference sequence). CDR3 residues: CASSPYPLRPLYEQYF. CDR3 coding DNA: TGTGCCAGCAGCCCGTACCCCCTGAGGCCCCTCTACGAGCAGTACTTC.

This clone has a single count. The chain employs TRBV7-2 and TRBJ2-3; possibly TRBD2 for D (6 bases). The CDR3 spans 17 residues. Germline V gene lookup returns CDR1 SGHTA and CDR2 FQGNSA. With 3 bases removed from V and 4 bases from J, the gap between germline ends came to 20 bases. The DNA for the CDR3 is TGTGCCAGCAGCTTGTCATCCGTGGCAGGAGGGGCAGATACGCAGTATTTT. The encoded protein is CASSLSSVAGGADTQYF.

This chain joins TRBV11-2 and TRBJ2-7; TRBD2 matches 11 bases. CDR3 size: 15 residues. Germline trimming cut 1 base from V and 3 bases from J; bases unmatched to any gene: 2. Germline CDR1 is SGHAT and CDR2 is FQNNGV. CDR3 nucleotide sequence: TGTGCCAGCAGCTTAGTAGCGGGGGGGGTCTACGAGCAGTACTTC. Protein: CASSLVAGGVYEQYF.

V gene TRBV6-4 combines with J gene TRBJ1-1; D ambiguous. The V end was cut by 3 bases, the J end by 2 bases, with 16 bases between. The CDR3 contains 16 residues. Germline assignment: CDR1 MRHNA and CDR2 SNTAGT. CDR3: CASSDPDRNSNTEAFF. The CDR3 bases are TGTGCCAGCAGTGATCCAGATCGGAACAGTAACACTGAAGCTTTCTTT.

This rearrangement joins TRBV7-8 to TRBJ2-3; D perhaps matches TRBD2 (7 bases). CDR1 is SGHVS, CDR2 FQNEAQ, per germline. The CDR3 covers 15 residues. V was clipped by 5 bases and J by 5 bases, with 17 bases between them. The CDR3 region is CASSRRGGPGDTQYF. The CDR3 DNA reads TGTGCCAGCAGCCGCCGCGGGGGCCCGGGAGATACGCAGTATTTT.

The chain uses TRBV11-2 and TRBJ1-2, with D perhaps matching TRBD1 (5 bases). With 1 base removed from V and 2 bases from J, the gap between germline ends came to 20 bases. This CDR3 is built from 18 residues. Germline V gene lookup returns CDR1 SGHAT and CDR2 FQNNGV. In DNA form, the CDR3 reads TGTGCCAGCAGCTTAGCTCCGGTGCCGGGACTCATGAACTATGGCTACACCTTC. Residues: CASSLAPVPGLMNYGYTF.